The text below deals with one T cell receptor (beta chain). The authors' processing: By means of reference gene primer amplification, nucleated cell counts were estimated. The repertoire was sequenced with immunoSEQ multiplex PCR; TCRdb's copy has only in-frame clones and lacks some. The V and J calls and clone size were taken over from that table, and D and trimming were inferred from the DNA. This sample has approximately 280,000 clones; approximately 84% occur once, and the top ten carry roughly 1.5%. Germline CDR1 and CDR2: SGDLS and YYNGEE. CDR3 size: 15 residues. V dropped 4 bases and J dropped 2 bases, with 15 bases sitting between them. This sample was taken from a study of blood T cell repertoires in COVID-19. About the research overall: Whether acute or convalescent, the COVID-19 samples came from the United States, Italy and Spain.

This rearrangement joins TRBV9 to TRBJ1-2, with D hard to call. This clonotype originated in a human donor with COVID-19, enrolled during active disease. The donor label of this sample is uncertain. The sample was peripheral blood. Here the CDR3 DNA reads TGTGCCAGCAGCTCAATGCAACAGCCAAACTATGGCTACACCTTC. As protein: CASSSMQQPNYGYTF.